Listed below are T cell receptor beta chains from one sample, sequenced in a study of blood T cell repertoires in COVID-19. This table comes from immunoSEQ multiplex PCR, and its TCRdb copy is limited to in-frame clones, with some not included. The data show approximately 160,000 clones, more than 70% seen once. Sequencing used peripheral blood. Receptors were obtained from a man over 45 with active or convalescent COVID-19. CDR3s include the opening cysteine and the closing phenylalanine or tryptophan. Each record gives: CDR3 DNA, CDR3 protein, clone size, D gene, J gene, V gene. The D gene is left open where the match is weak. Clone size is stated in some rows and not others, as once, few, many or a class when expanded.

TGTGCCAGCAGCTCCTACTCGTTGACTAGCGGGAAGGCGGATACGCAGTATTTT,CASSSYSLTSGKADTQYF,.,TRBD2,TRBJ2-3,TRBV7-3
TGTGCTAGCAGCTTACAGGGGAAAGGCCATGAGCAGTTCTTC,CASSLQGKGHEQFF,.,TRBD1,TRBJ2-1,TRBV7-7
TGTGCCACCAGCAGAGGACCCGTACTATCTGGAAACACCATATATTTT,CATSRGPVLSGNTIYF,.,.,TRBJ1-3,TRBV15
TGCGCCAGCAGCCAAGAAGACAGGGTTAATGGCTACACCTTC,CASSQEDRVNGYTF,.,TRBD1,TRBJ1-2,TRBV4-3
TGTGCCAGCAGCCAAGAAAGGTCTGCTAGCGGGGGGAAAGAGACCCAGTACTTC,CASSQERSASGGKETQYF,.,TRBD2,TRBJ2-5,TRBV4-2
TGCGCCAGCAGCTCGTTCGGACAGCCGGAAAAACTGTTTTTT,CASSSFGQPEKLFF,once,.,TRBJ1-4,TRBV5-1
TGTGCCAGCACCCCCCTGGGAGTAGCGGGAGTGGGAGAGCAGTACTTC,CASTPLGVAGVGEQYF,.,TRBD2,TRBJ2-7,TRBV5-5
TGTGCCAGCAGCTCCTACCGGGACAGCCCCACAGATACGCAGTATTTT,CASSSYRDSPTDTQYF,.,TRBD1,TRBJ2-3,TRBV11-1
TGTGCCAGCAGCCTAAACGGGTACACCGGGGAGCTGTTTTTT,CASSLNGYTGELFF,.,.,TRBJ2-2,TRBV7-2
TGTGCCAGCAGTTACGGACAGACTGAAGCTTTCTTT,CASSYGQTEAFF,.,.,TRBJ1-1,TRBV6-2/TRBV6-3
TGTGCCACCACCGGGTCAGGGGGAACCGGGGAGCTGTTTTTT,CATTGSGGTGELFF,.,TRBD1,TRBJ2-2,TRBV24-1
TGTGCCAGCTCACCTCAGGGGACTAATGAAAAACTGTTTTTT,CASSPQGTNEKLFF,.,.,TRBJ1-4,TRBV18
TGTGCCAGCAGCTTAATGGGAGGGGCGGGCGCAGATACGCAGTATTTT,CASSLMGGAGADTQYF,.,TRBD2,TRBJ2-3,TRBV7-9
TGTGCCAGTAGCAGACAGGACCCTAGGGGCGGCTACACCTTC,CASSRQDPRGGYTF,once,.,TRBJ1-2,TRBV19
TGTGCCAGCAGAAGACAGGACACCGGGGAGCTGTTTTTT,CASRRQDTGELFF,.,.,TRBJ2-2,TRBV28
TGCAGCGTTGAAGAGCGGGGGCTCGTCGCCCTTGGGGTTCAGTACTTC,CSVEERGLVALGVQYF,.,.,TRBJ2-4,TRBV29-1
TGTGCCAGCAGTGAAGTATTGGGCTATACTGAAGCTTTCTTT,CASSEVLGYTEAFF,.,.,TRBJ1-1,TRBV6-1
TGTGCCTGGACTGCGGGAGGGTTCACAGATACGCAGTATTTT,CAWTAGGFTDTQYF,.,TRBD2,TRBJ2-3,TRBV30
TGTGCCAGCAGTTCCAGGGGTGGCGGGGAGCTGTTTTTT,CASSSRGGGELFF,few,.,TRBJ2-2,TRBV12-3/TRBV12-4
TGTGCCAGCAGCTTAACAGGGTTGAACACTGAAGCTTTCTTT,CASSLTGLNTEAFF,.,.,TRBJ1-1,TRBV11-2
TGTGCCAGCAGCCTAAGGGGCACCGGGGAGCTGTTTTTT,CASSLRGTGELFF,.,.,TRBJ2-2,TRBV28
TGTGCCAGCAGACTTGATTTGAACACTGAAGCTTTCTTT,CASRLDLNTEAFF,.,.,TRBJ1-1,TRBV27
TGCGCCAGCAGTCATAGGAGGGACTACAATGAGCAGTTCTTC,CASSHRRDYNEQFF,.,.,TRBJ2-1,TRBV23-1
TGCGCCAGCAGCGGCGTACAGGGGAAAGGCGAGCAGTACTTC,CASSGVQGKGEQYF,few,TRBD1,TRBJ2-7,TRBV5-1
TGTGCCAGTAGTATGGGAGGAATTAGCGGTTACACCGGGGAGCTGTTTTTT,CASSMGGISGYTGELFF,.,.,TRBJ2-2,TRBV19
TGTGCCAGCAGCTTAGGCGGGTACTACAATGAGCAGTTCTTC,CASSLGGYYNEQFF,.,.,TRBJ2-1,TRBV5-4
TGCGCCAGCAGCTTGTCTTGGACGCAGGGCGGTGAAAAACTGTTTTTT,CASSLSWTQGGEKLFF,.,.,TRBJ1-4,TRBV5-1
TGTGCCAGCAGCCCCCGTGACTACGCGGGGGGGCTTTACACCTCCTACGAGCAGTACTTC,CASSPRDYAGGLYTSYEQYF,.,.,TRBJ2-7,TRBV21-1
TGCGCCAGCAGTCTAGCGGGGAGCACCGGGGAGCTGTTTTTT,CASSLAGSTGELFF,.,TRBD2,TRBJ2-2,TRBV5-1
TGTGCCAGTAGTATAAAGGGACAGGGACGGGGTACTGAAGCTTTCTTT,CASSIKGQGRGTEAFF,.,TRBD1,TRBJ1-1,TRBV19
TGTGCCAGCAGCCGCCGACAGGGGTTAAATACGCAGTATTTT,CASSRRQGLNTQYF,.,TRBD1,TRBJ2-3,TRBV11-3
TGTGCCAGCAGCACGACTAGCGGGAGTAATGAGCAGTTCTTC,CASSTTSGSNEQFF,.,TRBD2,TRBJ2-1,TRBV5-4
TGTGCTAGTGGGCGGGACAGGGTGGCGCAGTATTTT,CASGRDRVAQYF,.,TRBD1,TRBJ2-3,TRBV12-5
TGTGCCTGGCGATGGACAGGATCCTACGAGCAGTACTTC,CAWRWTGSYEQYF,.,TRBD1,TRBJ2-7,TRBV30
TGTGCCAGCAGCCAAGGGCCCGGGTATCAGCCCCAGCATTTT,CASSQGPGYQPQHF,few,.,TRBJ1-5,TRBV3-1/TRBV3-2
TGTGCCAGCAGCCGCGACAGGGTCGGAGAGACCCAGTACTTC,CASSRDRVGETQYF,few,TRBD1,TRBJ2-5,TRBV7-8
TGTGCCAGCAGGAGCTCCTATAATTCACCCCTCCACTTT,CASRSSYNSPLHF,.,.,TRBJ1-6,TRBV14
TGTGCCAGCAGCTTAGGGGGTAGCGGGAGCACAGATACGCAGTATTTT,CASSLGGSGSTDTQYF,.,TRBD2,TRBJ2-3,TRBV7-9
TGCGCCAGCTACCCCTCTCTTATTTCGACAGCGGGGGGCAATGAGCAGTTCTTC,CASYPSLISTAGGNEQFF,.,TRBD2,TRBJ2-1,TRBV5-1
TGTGCCAGCTCACCATCTAGCGGGAGGCTCGAGGAGCAGTTCTTC,CASSPSSGRLEEQFF,once,TRBD2,TRBJ2-1,TRBV18
TGTGCCAGCAGCTTAGGGATCGCGGGAGGGCAAGGGCATGAGCAGTTCTTC,CASSLGIAGGQGHEQFF,.,TRBD2,TRBJ2-1,TRBV11-3
TGTGCCAGCAGCTTAGGCGGGTATAATTCACCCCTCCACTTT,CASSLGGYNSPLHF,once,.,TRBJ1-6,TRBV7-6
TGTGCCAGCTCACCACCGGGGCAGCTGAACACTGAAGCTTTCTTT,CASSPPGQLNTEAFF,few,.,TRBJ1-1,TRBV18
TGTGCCAGCGAAACAGGGTTTAATTCACCCCTCCACTTT,CASETGFNSPLHF,.,.,TRBJ1-6,TRBV2
TGCAGCGTTTCCCCCGGGACAGGACATCAGCCCCAGCATTTT,CSVSPGTGHQPQHF,.,TRBD1,TRBJ1-5,TRBV29-1
TGTGCCAGCACTTCGACTAGCGGACAAGAGACCCAGTACTTC,CASTSTSGQETQYF,.,TRBD2,TRBJ2-5,TRBV28
TGTGCCAGCAGCCCCCAAGGCGGGGCTAGCGGCTCCTACGAGCAGTACTTC,CASSPQGGASGSYEQYF,.,TRBD2,TRBJ2-7,TRBV4-2
TGCGCCAGCAGCCAAGATGTATTTAATCAGCCCCAGCATTTT,CASSQDVFNQPQHF,.,.,TRBJ1-5,TRBV4-3
TGTGCCAGCATCGCGGGGGGGGGCACAGATACGCAGTATTTT,CASIAGGGTDTQYF,.,TRBD2,TRBJ2-3,TRBV27
TGTGCCATCAGTGAGTCGCTTCTAGCGGGGGGGAACACCGGGGAGCTGTTTTTT,CAISESLLAGGNTGELFF,.,TRBD2,TRBJ2-2,TRBV10-3
TGTGCCAGCAGCCAAGGTGGGAGTACCTACAATGAGCAGTTCTTC,CASSQGGSTYNEQFF,.,.,TRBJ2-1,TRBV14
TGTGCCAGCAGCCCTCGGGTGATGGGCGGGCGAGCCTACGAGCAGTACTTC,CASSPRVMGGRAYEQYF,.,.,TRBJ2-7,TRBV3-1/TRBV3-2
TGTGCCAGCAGCGAGAAGGGGACAGGGTGGTCACCCCTCCACTTT,CASSEKGTGWSPLHF,.,TRBD1,TRBJ1-6,TRBV13
TGTGCCAGCAGCCCCACTACGTTGTCACCCTATGGCTACACCTTC,CASSPTTLSPYGYTF,.,.,TRBJ1-2,TRBV6-5